The present TCR beta chain was sequenced within a study of a mutant IDH1 vaccine in newly diagnosed glioma. Overall study context: Vaccines began 4-6 weeks after radiotherapy alone, or with temozolomide cycles. Treated patients were around 62% male, around 40% female, mean age 40.4 years.

Time point described: week 23, last vaccination. Each vaccine dose was 300 ug of mutant IDH1 20-mer peptide, with topical imiquimod. Donors had new WHO grade 3 or 4 IDH1-mutant, ATRX-lost astrocytomas. TCRdb's table, derived via immunoSEQ multiplex PCR, lists solely in-frame clones and lacks some. The table includes 82,000 or so clones, 70% to 90% detected once. As to this clone: The antigen remains undetermined.

The V gene lost 2 bases and the J gene lost 8 bases, with 15 bases spanning the gap. CDR3 length: 14 amino acids. Germline CDR1 MNHNS, CDR2 SASEGT. This chain uses TRBV6-1 with TRBJ1-2, with no clear D. This clonotype was sampled from a man aged 30 to 39 with glioma. Some clones in this sample may be carry-over from other donors' samples. The sample here was PBMCs, taken from a glioma patient whose treatment included an IDH1 peptide vaccine. CDR3 amino acids: CASSESRTERGYTF. CDR3 bases: TGTGCCAGCAGTGAATCAAGGACGGAGAGAGGCTACACCTTC.